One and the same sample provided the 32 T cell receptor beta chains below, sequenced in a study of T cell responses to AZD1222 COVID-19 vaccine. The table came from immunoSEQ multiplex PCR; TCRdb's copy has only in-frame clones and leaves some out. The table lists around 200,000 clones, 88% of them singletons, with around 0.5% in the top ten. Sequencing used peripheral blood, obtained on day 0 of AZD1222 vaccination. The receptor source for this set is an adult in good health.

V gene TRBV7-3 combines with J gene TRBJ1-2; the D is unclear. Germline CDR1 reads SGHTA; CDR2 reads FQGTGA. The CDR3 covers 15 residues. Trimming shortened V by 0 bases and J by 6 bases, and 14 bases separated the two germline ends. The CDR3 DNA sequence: TGTGCCAGCAGCTTAACGGCTTCTGGGATGGATGGCTACACCTTC. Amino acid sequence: CASSLTASGMDGYTF.

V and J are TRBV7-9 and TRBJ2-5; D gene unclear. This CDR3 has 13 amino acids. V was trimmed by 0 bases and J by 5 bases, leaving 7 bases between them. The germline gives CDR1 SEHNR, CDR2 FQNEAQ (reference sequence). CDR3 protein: CASSLAHWETQYF. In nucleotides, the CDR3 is TGTGCCAGCAGCTTAGCGCACTGGGAGACCCAGTACTTC.

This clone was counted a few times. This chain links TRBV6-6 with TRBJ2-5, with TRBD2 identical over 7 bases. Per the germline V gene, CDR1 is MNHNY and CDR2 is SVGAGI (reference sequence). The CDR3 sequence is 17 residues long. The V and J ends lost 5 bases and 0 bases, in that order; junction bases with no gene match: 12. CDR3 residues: CASSPKRSSGYQETQYF. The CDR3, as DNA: TGTGCCAGCAGTCCGAAACGGTCTAGCGGTTACCAAGAGACCCAGTACTTC.

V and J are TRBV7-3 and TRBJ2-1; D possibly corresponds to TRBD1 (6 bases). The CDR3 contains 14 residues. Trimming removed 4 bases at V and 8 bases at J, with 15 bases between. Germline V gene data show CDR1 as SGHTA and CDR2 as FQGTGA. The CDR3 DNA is TGTGCCAGCAGCTCGACAGGTACCGGAGATGAGCAGTTCTTC. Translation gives CASSSTGTGDEQFF.

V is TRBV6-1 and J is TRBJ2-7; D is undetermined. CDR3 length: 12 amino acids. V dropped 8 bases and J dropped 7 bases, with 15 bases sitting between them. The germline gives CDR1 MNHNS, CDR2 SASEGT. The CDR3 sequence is CASASPVEEQYF. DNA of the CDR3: TGTGCCAGCGCCTCCCCCGTGGAGGAGCAGTACTTC.

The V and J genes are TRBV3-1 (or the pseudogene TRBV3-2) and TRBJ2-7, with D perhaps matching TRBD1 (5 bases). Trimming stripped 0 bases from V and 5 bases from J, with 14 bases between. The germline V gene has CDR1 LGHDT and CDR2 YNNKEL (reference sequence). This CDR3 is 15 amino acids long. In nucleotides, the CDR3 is TGTGCCAGCAGCCAAGATCGGAGCGAAGGGGACGAGCAGTACTTC. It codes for CASSQDRSEGDEQYF.

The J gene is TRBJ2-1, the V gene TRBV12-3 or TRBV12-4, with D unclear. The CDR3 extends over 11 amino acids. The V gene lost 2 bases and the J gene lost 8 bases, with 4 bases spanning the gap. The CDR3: CASSLSHEQFF. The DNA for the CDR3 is TGTGCCAGCAGTTTATCTCATGAGCAGTTCTTC.

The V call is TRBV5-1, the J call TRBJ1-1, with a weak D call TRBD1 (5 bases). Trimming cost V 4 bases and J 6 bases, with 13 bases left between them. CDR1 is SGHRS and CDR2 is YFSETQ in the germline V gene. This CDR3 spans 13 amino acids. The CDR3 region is CASSDPRGAEAFF. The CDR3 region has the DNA TGCGCCAGCAGCGACCCCCGGGGCGCTGAAGCTTTCTTT.

The chain's CDR3 is CASPPRGRAAEAFF. CDR3 bases: TGTGCCAGTCCCCCAAGGGGGCGGGCGGCTGAAGCTTTCTTT. The rearrangement uses TRBV28 and TRBJ1-1; 7 bases line up with TRBD1. The CDR3 spans 14 residues. Per germline, CDR1 MDHEN and CDR2 SYDVKM. V lost 9 bases, J lost 6 bases, and 13 bases stayed unmatched.

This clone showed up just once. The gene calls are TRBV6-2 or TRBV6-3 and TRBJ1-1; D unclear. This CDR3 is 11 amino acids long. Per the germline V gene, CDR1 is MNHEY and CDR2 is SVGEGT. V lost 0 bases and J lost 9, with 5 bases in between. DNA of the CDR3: TGTGCCAGCAGTTACTCGGTTCAAGCTTTCTTT. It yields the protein CASSYSVQAFF.

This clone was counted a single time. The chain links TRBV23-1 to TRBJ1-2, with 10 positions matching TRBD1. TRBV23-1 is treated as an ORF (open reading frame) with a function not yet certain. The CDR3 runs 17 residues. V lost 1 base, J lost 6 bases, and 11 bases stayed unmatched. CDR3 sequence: CASSQWVGQGEGNGYTF. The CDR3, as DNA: TGCGCCAGCAGTCAATGGGTAGGACAGGGGGAGGGGAATGGCTACACCTTC.

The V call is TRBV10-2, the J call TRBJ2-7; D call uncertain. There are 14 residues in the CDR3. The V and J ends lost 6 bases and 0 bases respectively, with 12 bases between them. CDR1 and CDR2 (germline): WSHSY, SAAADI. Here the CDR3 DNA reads TGCGCCAGCAGAGGGCAGTCTAGCTCCTACGAGCAGTACTTC. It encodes CASRGQSSSYEQYF.

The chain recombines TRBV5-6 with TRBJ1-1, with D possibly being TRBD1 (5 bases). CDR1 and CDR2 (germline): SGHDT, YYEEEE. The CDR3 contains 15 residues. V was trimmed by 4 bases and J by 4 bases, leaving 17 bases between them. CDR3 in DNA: TGTGCCAGCAGCCTTGGCCCCCAGGGAAGCACTGAAGCTTTCTTT. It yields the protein CASSLGPQGSTEAFF.

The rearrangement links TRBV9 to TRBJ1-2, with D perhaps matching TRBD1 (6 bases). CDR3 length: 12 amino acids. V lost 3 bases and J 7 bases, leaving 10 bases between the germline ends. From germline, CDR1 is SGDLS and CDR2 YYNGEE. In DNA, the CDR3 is TGTGCCAGCAGCGACAGGGCCGGTGGCTACACCTTC. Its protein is CASSDRAGGYTF.

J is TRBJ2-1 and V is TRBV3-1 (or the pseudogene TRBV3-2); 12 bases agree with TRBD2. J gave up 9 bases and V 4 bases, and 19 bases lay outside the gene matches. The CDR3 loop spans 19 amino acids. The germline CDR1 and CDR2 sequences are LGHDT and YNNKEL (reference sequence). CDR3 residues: CASSRTGLRLAGVSGEQFF. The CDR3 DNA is TGTGCCAGCAGCCGCACGGGGCTCAGACTAGCGGGAGTTTCGGGTGAGCAGTTCTTC.

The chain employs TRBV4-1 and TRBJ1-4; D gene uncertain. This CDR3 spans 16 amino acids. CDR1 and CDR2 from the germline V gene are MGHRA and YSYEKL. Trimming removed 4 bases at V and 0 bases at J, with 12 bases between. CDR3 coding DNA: TGCGCCAGCAGCCGTCGCCAGACTGCAACTAATGAAAAACTGTTTTTT. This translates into CASSRRQTATNEKLFF.

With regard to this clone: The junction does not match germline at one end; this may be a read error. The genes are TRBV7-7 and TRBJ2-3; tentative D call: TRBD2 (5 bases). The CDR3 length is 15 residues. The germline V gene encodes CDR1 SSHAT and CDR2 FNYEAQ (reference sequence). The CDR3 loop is CASSLGRLPEDTQYF. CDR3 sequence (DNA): TGTGCTAGCAGCTTAGGACGACTACCTGAGGATACGCAGTATTTT.

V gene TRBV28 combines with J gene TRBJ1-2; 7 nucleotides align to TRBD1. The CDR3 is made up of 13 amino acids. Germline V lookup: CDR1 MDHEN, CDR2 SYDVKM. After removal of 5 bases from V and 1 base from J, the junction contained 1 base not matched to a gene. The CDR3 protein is CASSRDSNYGYTF. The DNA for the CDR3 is TGTGCCAGCAGTCGGGACAGTAACTATGGCTACACCTTC.

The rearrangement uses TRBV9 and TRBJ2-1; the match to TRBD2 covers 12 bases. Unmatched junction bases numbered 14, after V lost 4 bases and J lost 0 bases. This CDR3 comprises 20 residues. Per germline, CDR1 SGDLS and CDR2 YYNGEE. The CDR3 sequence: CASSSQGSGLAGLSYNEQFF. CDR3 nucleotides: TGTGCCAGCAGCTCCCAGGGAAGTGGACTAGCGGGGCTCTCCTACAATGAGCAGTTCTTC. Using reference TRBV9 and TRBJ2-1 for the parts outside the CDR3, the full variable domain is DSGVTQTPKHLITATGQRVTLRCSPRSGDLSVYWYQQSLDQGLQFLIQYYNGEERAKGNILERFSAQQFPDLHSELNLSSLELGDSALYFCASSSQGSGLAGLSYNEQFFGPGTRLTVL.

CDR3 sequence reads: CASSYGLADHMKRDTQYF. CDR3 in DNA: TGTGCCAGCAGTTACGGGCTAGCGGATCACATGAAAAGGGATACGCAGTATTTT. This chain links TRBV6-2 or TRBV6-3 with TRBJ2-3, with 7 bases identical to TRBD2. V shed 2 bases, J shed 6 bases, and the junction held 17 bases outside the gene matches. This CDR3 spans 18 amino acids. The germline V gene encodes CDR1 MNHEY and CDR2 SVGEGT.

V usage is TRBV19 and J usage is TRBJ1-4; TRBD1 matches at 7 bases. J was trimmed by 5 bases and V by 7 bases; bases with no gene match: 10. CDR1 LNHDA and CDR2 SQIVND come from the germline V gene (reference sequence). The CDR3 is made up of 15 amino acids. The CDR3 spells CASTYTTGRNEKLFF. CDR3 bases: TGTGCCAGTACCTATACGACAGGGAGAAATGAAAAACTGTTTTTT.

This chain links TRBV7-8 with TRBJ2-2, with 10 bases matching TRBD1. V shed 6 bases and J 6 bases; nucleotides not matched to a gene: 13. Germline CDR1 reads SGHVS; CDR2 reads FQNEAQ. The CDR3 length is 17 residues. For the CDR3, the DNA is TGTGCCAGCAGTTTCTTTCCGGGACAGGGGCCCCCCGGGGAGCTGTTTTTT. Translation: CASSFFPGQGPPGELFF. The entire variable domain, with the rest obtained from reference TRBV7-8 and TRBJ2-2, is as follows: GAGVSQSPRYKVAKRGQDVALRCDPISGHVSLFWYQQALGQGPEFLTYFQNEAQLDKSGLPSDRFFAERPEGSVSTLKIQRTQQEDSAVYLCASSFFPGQGPPGELFFGEGSRLTVL.

For the CDR3, the DNA is TGTGCCAGTAGTCCGACAGGGGGCGTCTACAATCAGCCCCAGCATTTT. It codes for CASSPTGGVYNQPQHF. This sequence joins TRBV19 and TRBJ1-5; 10 nucleotides match TRBD1. The CDR3 extends over 16 amino acids. V dropped 5 bases and J dropped 3; count of bases not matched to a gene: 7. Germline CDR1 is LNHDA and CDR2 is SQIVND (reference sequence).

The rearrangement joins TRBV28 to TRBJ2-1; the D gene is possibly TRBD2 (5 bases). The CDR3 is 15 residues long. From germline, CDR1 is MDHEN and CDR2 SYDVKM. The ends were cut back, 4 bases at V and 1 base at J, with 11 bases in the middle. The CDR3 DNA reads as TGTGCCAGCAGTTCAACTAGTTTTTCCTACAATGAGCAGTTCTTC. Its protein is CASSSTSFSYNEQFF. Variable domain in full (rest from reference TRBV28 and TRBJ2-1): DVKVTQSSRYLVKRTGEKVFLECVQDMDHENMFWYRQDPGLGLRLIYFSYDVKMKEKGDIPEGYSVSREKKERFSLILESASTNQTSMYLCASSSTSFSYNEQFFGPGTRLTVL.

CDR3: CASSQGTPGRVPLHF. CDR3 coding DNA: TGTGCCAGCAGCCAGGGCACCCCAGGAAGGGTACCCCTCCACTTT. The chain links TRBV7-8 to TRBJ1-6; weak D call: TRBD1 (5 bases). This CDR3 is built from 15 residues. Germline V gene sequence: CDR1 SGHVS, CDR2 FQNEAQ. Trimming took off 5 bases at V and 12 bases at J, with 20 bases between the two ends.

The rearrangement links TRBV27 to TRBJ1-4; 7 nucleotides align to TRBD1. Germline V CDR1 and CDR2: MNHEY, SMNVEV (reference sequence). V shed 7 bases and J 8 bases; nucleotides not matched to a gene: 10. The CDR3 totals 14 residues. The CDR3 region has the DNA TGTGCCAGCAAAGAGGGGGCTGAGAAGGAAAAACTGTTTTTT. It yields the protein CASKEGAEKEKLFF.

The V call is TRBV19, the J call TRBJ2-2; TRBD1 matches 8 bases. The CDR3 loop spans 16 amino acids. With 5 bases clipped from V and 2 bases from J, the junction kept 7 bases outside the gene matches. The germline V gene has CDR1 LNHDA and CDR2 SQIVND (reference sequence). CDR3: CASSVGDRGNTGELFF. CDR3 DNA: TGTGCCAGTAGTGTAGGAGACAGGGGAAACACCGGGGAGCTGTTTTTT.

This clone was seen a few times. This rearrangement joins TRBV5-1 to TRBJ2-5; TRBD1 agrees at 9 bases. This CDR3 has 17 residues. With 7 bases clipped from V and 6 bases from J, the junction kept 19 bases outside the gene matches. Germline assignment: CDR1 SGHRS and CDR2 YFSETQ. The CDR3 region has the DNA TGCGCCAGCGGCGGGGTATTACAGGGGGCGCGCGAACAGACCCAGTACTTC. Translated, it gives CASGGVLQGAREQTQYF. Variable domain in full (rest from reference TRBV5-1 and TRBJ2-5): KAGVTQTPRYLIKTRGQQVTLSCSPISGHRSVSWYQQTPGQGLQFLFEYFSETQRNKGNFPGRFSGRQFSNSRSEMNVSTLELGDSALYLCASGGVLQGAREQTQYFGPGTRLLVL.

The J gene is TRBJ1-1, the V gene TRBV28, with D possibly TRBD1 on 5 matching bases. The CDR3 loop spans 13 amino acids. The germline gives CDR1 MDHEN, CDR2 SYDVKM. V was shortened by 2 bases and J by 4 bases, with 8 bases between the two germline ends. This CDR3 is CASSLKGSTEAFF. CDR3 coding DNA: TGTGCCAGCAGTTTAAAGGGGTCCACTGAAGCTTTCTTT. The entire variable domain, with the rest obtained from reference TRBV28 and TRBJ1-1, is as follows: DVKVTQSSRYLVKRTGEKVFLECVQDMDHENMFWYRQDPGLGLRLIYFSYDVKMKEKGDIPEGYSVSREKKERFSLILESASTNQTSMYLCASSLKGSTEAFFGQGTRLTVV.

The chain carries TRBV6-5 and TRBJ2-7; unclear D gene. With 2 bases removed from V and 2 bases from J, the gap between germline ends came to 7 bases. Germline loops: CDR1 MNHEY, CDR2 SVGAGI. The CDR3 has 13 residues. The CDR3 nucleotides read TGTGCCAGCAGTTACGGGGTTCCCTACGAGCAGTACTTC. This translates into CASSYGVPYEQYF.

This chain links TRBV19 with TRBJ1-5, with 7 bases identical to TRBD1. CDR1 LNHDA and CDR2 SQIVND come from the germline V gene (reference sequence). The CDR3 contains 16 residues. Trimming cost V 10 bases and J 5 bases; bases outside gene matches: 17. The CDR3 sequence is CATAGRWQGVYQPQHF. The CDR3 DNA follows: TGTGCCACCGCCGGGAGGTGGCAGGGGGTTTATCAGCCCCAGCATTTT.

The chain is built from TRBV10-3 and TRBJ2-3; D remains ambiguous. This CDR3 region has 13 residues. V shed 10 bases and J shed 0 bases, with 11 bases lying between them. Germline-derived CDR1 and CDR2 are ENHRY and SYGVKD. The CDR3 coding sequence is TGTGCCACCCAAAAGGGTAGCACAGATACGCAGTATTTT. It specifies CATQKGSTDTQYF.